This TCR beta chain emerged from a study of response to subunit inactivated influenza vaccine. Via MiXCR, TCRdb re-called the RT-PCR reads, giving one row per CDR3 protein. There are some 480,000 distinct CDR3 sequences in the sample; around 9.9% occur only once, and about 12% lies in the top ten. Details on this clonotype: The antigen is not known.

The CDR3 length is 18 residues. Germline V gene sequence: CDR1 LGHNA, CDR2 YSLEER. Trimming removed 4 bases from V and 7 bases from J; junction bases left unmatched: 12. Study conclusions and caveats: The authors proposed limited new T cell recruitment per seasonal influenza vaccination.

The sequence came from a man between 45 and 60 years old who received an inactivated influenza vaccine. Material: PBMCs from blood, obtained roughly 45 days after vaccination. This chain uses TRBV4-3 with TRBJ2-2, with 13 bases fitting TRBD2. CDR3 sequence: CASSRSELAGGPGGELFF. CDR3 nucleotides: TGCGCCAGCAGCCGGTCAGAACTAGCGGGGGGGCCTGGCGGGGAGCTGTTTTTT.